These 23 T cell receptor beta chains came from one sample sequenced in a study of blood T cell repertoires in COVID-19. Clones were read by immunoSEQ multiplex PCR, and TCRdb kept only the in-frame ones, dropping some. Among approximately 200,000 clones, roughly 94% were seen once, and the ten largest hold 0.6% to 0.9%. Specimen: peripheral blood. The origin of the receptors is a man aged 25 to 40 with COVID-19, enrolled during active disease.

The chain is built from TRBV2 and TRBJ2-3; no clear D gene. V gave up 7 bases and J gave up 4 bases, with 9 bases separating them. CDR1 and CDR2 from the germline V gene are SNHLY and FYNNEI. The CDR3 runs to 12 residues. The CDR3 sequence: CASKEEADTQYF. The CDR3 DNA reads as TGTGCCAGCAAAGAAGAGGCAGATACGCAGTATTTT.

This sequence joins TRBV7-9 and TRBJ1-4; D unclear. The CDR3 is made up of 16 amino acids. Germline assignment: CDR1 SEHNR and CDR2 FQNEAQ (reference sequence). Trimming pared 1 base from V and 4 bases from J, leaving 13 bases between. Here the CDR3 DNA reads TGTGCCAGCAGCTTAGGACGGGTCGGGGATAATGAAAAACTGTTTTTT. Protein: CASSLGRVGDNEKLFF.

The chain uses TRBV5-1 and TRBJ2-3; TRBD2 aligns across 15 bases. The CDR3 covers 17 residues. Germline CDR1 and CDR2: SGHRS and YFSETQ. J lost 5 bases, V lost 0 bases, and 4 bases had no gene match. The CDR3 DNA follows: TGCGCCAGCAGCTTGGGGACTAGCGGGGGGGCTGAAGATACGCAGTATTTT. Protein product: CASSLGTSGGAEDTQYF.

The chain uses TRBV11-2 and TRBJ1-1; perhaps TRBD1 as D (6 bases). The CDR3 contains 15 residues. Germline V gene data show CDR1 as SGHAT and CDR2 as FQNNGV. The V gene lost 1 base and the J gene lost 4 bases, with 13 bases spanning the gap. CDR3 in DNA: TGTGCCAGCAGCTTAGTGATAGGGGGGGTCACTGAAGCTTTCTTT. Amino acid sequence: CASSLVIGGVTEAFF.

This clone came up once. The chain is built from TRBV11-2 and TRBJ2-1; TRBD1 is a possible D gene (6 bases). V lost 5 bases and J lost 9, with 14 bases in between. CDR3 length: 13 residues. CDR1 and CDR2 (germline): SGHAT, FQNNGV. CDR3 residues: CASSTKQGSEQFF. DNA for the CDR3: TGTGCCAGCAGCACAAAACAGGGTAGTGAGCAGTTCTTC.

The chain links TRBV5-1 to TRBJ1-3; perhaps TRBD1 as D (5 bases). Between the trimmed V and J ends, which lost 0 bases and 8 bases, there was a span of 12 bases. The CDR3 covers 14 residues. Germline V CDR1 and CDR2: SGHRS, YFSETQ. Written as DNA, the CDR3 is TGCGCCAGCAGCTTGGACCGCCAAGGGGACACCATATATTTT. Translated, it gives CASSLDRQGDTIYF.

The chain has TRBV5-4 and TRBJ1-6; D gene uncertain. This CDR3 has 13 amino acids. Germline V CDR1 and CDR2: SGHNT, YYREEE (reference sequence). V gave up 6 bases and J gave up 10 bases, with 14 bases separating them. CDR3 sequence reads: CASMPQEGSPLHF. CDR3 nucleotides: TGTGCCAGCATGCCCCAGGAAGGATCACCCCTCCACTTT.

The chain employs TRBV4-1 and TRBJ1-5; 7 bases map to TRBD1. The CDR3 is 15 residues long. From germline, CDR1 is MGHRA and CDR2 YSYEKL. V lost 2 bases to trimming and J lost 2 bases; unmatched junction nucleotides: 3. CDR3 nucleotides: TGCGCCAGCAGCCAACTCGGGACAGGCAATCAGCCCCAGCATTTT. Its translation: CASSQLGTGNQPQHF.

This clone was observed a handful of times. This chain links TRBV4-1 with TRBJ2-7; 7 nucleotides match TRBD2. Unmatched junction bases numbered 12, after V lost 5 bases and J lost 2 bases. The CDR3 consists of 16 residues. Germline values: CDR1 MGHRA, CDR2 YSYEKL. The CDR3 is CASSSEAAGRAYEQYF. CDR3 nucleotide sequence: TGCGCCAGCAGCTCAGAGGCAGCGGGGCGAGCCTACGAGCAGTACTTC.

The chain carries TRBV5-5 and TRBJ1-1; D gene uncertain. The V gene's germline CDR1 is SGHKS and CDR2 YYEKEE (reference sequence). V lost 1 base, J lost 6 bases, and 10 bases lay in between. The CDR3 has 13 amino acids. The CDR3 reads CASSLYSRPEAFF. CDR3 bases: TGTGCCAGCAGCTTGTACTCGAGGCCTGAAGCTTTCTTT.

The chain combines TRBV11-2 with TRBJ2-2; 8 bases align to TRBD1. Germline trimming cut 5 bases from V and 7 bases from J; bases unmatched to any gene: 9. This CDR3 has 15 residues. Germline V gene sequence: CDR1 SGHAT, CDR2 FQNNGV. CDR3 sequence (DNA): TGTGCCAGCAGCCCCGGACAGGGTTCCGTCGGGGAGCTGTTTTTT. It codes for CASSPGQGSVGELFF.

The chain links TRBV9 to TRBJ1-5; no firm D call. CDR1 and CDR2 from the germline V gene are SGDLS and YYNGEE. Deletions cut 2 bases from V and 7 bases from J, with 13 bases between. The CDR3 is made up of 14 amino acids. The DNA of the CDR3 is TGTGCCAGCAGCGTTTCACGGACTAGCCAGCCCCAGCATTTT. It is translated as CASSVSRTSQPQHF.

The gene calls are TRBV6-2 or TRBV6-3 and TRBJ2-3; the match to TRBD1 covers 7 bases. CDR3 length: 14 amino acids. The germline gives CDR1 MNHEY, CDR2 SVGEGT. The junction had 6 bases not matched to a gene; V was cut back by 4 bases and J by 5 bases. CDR3 protein: CASSFEGGVDTQYF. DNA for the CDR3: TGTGCCAGCAGTTTCGAAGGGGGCGTAGATACGCAGTATTTT.

CDR3 sequence: CASSPPGGMNTEAFF. CDR3 nucleotide sequence: TGTGCCAGCAGCCCCCCAGGAGGTATGAACACTGAAGCTTTCTTT. The chain is built from TRBV7-2 and TRBJ1-1; no clear D. The CDR3 length is 15 residues. V lost 5 bases and J lost 0, with 13 bases in between. The germline gives CDR1 SGHTA, CDR2 FQGNSA. Complete variable domain (other parts from reference TRBV7-2 and TRBJ1-1): GAGVSQSPSNKVTEKGKDVELRCDPISGHTALYWYRQSLGQGLEFLIYFQGNSAPDKSGLPSDRFSAERTGGSVSTLTIQRTQQEDSAVYLCASSPPGGMNTEAFFGQGTRLTVV.

The chain uses TRBV7-9 and TRBJ2-3, with 13 positions matching TRBD2. CDR3 length equals 16 residues. The germline gives CDR1 SEHNR, CDR2 FQNEAQ (reference sequence). The junction had 5 bases not matched to a gene; V was cut back by 4 bases and J by 4 bases. CDR3 bases: TGTGCCAGCAGCTCCCTCGGGACTAGCGGGGCAGATACGCAGTATTTT. Protein: CASSSLGTSGADTQYF.

The V call is TRBV10-1, the J call TRBJ2-7; 9 bases fit TRBD1. The V and J ends lost 5 bases and 3 bases, in that order; junction bases with no gene match: 5. The CDR3 covers 14 residues. Germline V gene sequence: CDR1 WNHNN, CDR2 SYGVQD (reference sequence). CDR3 protein: CASSLGTGFYEQYF. CDR3 coding DNA: TGCGCCAGCAGTCTCGGGACAGGGTTCTACGAGCAGTACTTC.

This chain links TRBV29-1 with TRBJ2-7; 10 bases agree with TRBD1. Trimming cost V 4 bases and J 6 bases; bases outside gene matches: 12. Per germline, CDR1 SQVTM and CDR2 ANQGSEA. This CDR3 is built from 15 residues. This CDR3 is CSVVNTGTGVSEQYF. CDR3 DNA sequence: TGCAGCGTTGTGAATACCGGGACAGGGGTTAGCGAGCAGTACTTC.

The J gene is TRBJ2-3, the V gene TRBV7-9; 13 bases line up with TRBD2. V was pared by 5 bases and J by 4 bases, with 12 bases of the junction left unmatched. CDR3 length equals 18 residues. Germline CDR1 is SEHNR and CDR2 is FQNEAQ (reference sequence). This CDR3 reads CASSTHWTSGGGADTQYF. DNA for the CDR3: TGTGCCAGCAGCACTCACTGGACTAGCGGGGGAGGTGCAGATACGCAGTATTTT.

The V and J genes are TRBV2 and TRBJ1-4; 7 nucleotides match TRBD1. The ends lost 8 bases at V and 6 bases at J; junction bases unmatched: 9. CDR1 and CDR2 from the germline V gene are SNHLY and FYNNEI. This CDR3 contains 14 residues. CDR3 loop: CASGLTGLDEKLFF. CDR3 DNA: TGTGCCAGCGGCCTGACAGGGTTAGATGAAAAACTGTTTTTT.

The chain has TRBV12-5 and TRBJ1-6, with D unresolved. Germline-derived CDR1 and CDR2 are LGHNT and FRNRAP. This CDR3 has 14 amino acids. With 7 bases removed from V and 6 bases from J, the gap between germline ends came to 13 bases. In DNA, the CDR3 is TGTGCTAGTGCCCCCGAGACGGGTAATTCACCCCTCCACTTT. Its translation is CASAPETGNSPLHF.

The gene calls are TRBV10-3 and TRBJ1-3, with TRBD1 identical over 8 bases. The CDR3 runs 16 residues. Germline V lookup: CDR1 ENHRY, CDR2 SYGVKD. The V segment lost 3 bases and the J segment 8 bases; nucleotides outside the gene matches: 12. CDR3 nucleotide sequence: TGTGCCATCAGTGAAACTCGGACAGGGTATTCGGACACCATATATTTT. This gives the protein CAISETRTGYSDTIYF.

This clone was counted once. The J gene is TRBJ1-3, the V gene TRBV4-1; D gene uncertain. The germline V gene has CDR1 MGHRA and CDR2 YSYEKL. The germline V and J ends were trimmed by 0 bases and 2 bases, with 8 bases remaining between them. CDR3 length equals 15 residues. The CDR3 spells CASSQEAVPGNTIYF. The CDR3 DNA is TGCGCCAGCAGCCAAGAGGCGGTCCCTGGAAACACCATATATTTT.

This chain links TRBV6-2 or TRBV6-3 with TRBJ2-5; 8 bases line up with TRBD1. The CDR3 totals 14 residues. Trimming at V came to 2 bases and at J to 5 bases, leaving 4 bases not matched to a gene. CDR1 MNHEY and CDR2 SVGEGT come from the germline V gene. The CDR3 loop reads CASSYQGAAETQYF. The CDR3 region has the DNA TGTGCCAGCAGTTACCAGGGGGCGGCGGAGACCCAGTACTTC.